This T cell receptor beta chain was retrieved from a study of blood T cells in healthy people across ages. Study results and limitations: The lack of PBMC sorting stopped any conclusive naive versus antigen-experienced comparison.

The authors drew around 11 milliliters of peripheral blood from each donor. With each sample, at least 5.5 micrograms of total RNA were extracted. This clonotype was observed a few times. The target antigen is unknown. With a J-beta primer mix and a sample-barcoded 5' primer, a second PCR ran about 6 to 11 cycles. Every sample returned 2.5 million or more CDR3-containing paired-end reads. In TCRdb, the 5' RACE reads were re-called with MiXCR into one record per CDR3 protein. There are about 780,000 distinct CDR3 sequences in the sample; 35% to 60% occur only once, and 15% to 20% lies in the top ten. The CDR3 has 15 residues. Germline CDR1 and CDR2: SGHAT and FQDESV (reference sequence). V lost 5 bases and J 5 bases, leaving 18 bases between the germline ends.

The V gene is TRBV11-1, the J gene TRBJ1-2; maybe TRBD1 (5 bases). The sample taken for sequencing was blood. The sequence derives from a man aged 80 or over in good health. The CDR3 nucleotides read TGTGCCAGCAGCAGGAACCGGGACGGGAGATATGGCTACACCTTC. Translating it yields CASSRNRDGRYGYTF.